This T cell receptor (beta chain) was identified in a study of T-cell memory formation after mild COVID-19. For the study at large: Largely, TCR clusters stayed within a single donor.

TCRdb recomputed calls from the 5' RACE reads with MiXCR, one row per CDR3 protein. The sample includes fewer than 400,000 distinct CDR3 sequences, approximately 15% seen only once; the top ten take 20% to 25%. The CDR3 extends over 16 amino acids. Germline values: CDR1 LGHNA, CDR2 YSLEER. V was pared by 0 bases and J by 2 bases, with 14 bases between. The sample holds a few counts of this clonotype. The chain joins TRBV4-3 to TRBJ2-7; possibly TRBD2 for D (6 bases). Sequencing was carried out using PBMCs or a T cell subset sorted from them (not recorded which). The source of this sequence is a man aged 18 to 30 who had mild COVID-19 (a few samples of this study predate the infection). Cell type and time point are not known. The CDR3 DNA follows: TGCGCCAGCAGCCAAGATTTCGGCGGGATCACCTACGAGCAGTACTTC. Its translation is CASSQDFGGITYEQYF.